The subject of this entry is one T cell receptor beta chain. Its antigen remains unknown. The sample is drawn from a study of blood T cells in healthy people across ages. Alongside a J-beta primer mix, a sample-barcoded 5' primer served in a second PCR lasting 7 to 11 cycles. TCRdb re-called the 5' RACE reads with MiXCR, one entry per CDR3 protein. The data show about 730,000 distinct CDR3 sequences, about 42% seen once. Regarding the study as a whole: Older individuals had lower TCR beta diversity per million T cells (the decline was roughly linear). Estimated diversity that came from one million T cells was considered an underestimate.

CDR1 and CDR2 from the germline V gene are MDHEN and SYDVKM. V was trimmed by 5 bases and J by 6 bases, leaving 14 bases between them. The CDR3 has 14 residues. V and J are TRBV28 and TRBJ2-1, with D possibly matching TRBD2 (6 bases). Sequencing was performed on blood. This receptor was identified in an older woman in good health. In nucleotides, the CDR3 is TGTGCCAGCAGTCCTGGGGACTCTCGCAATGAGCAGTTCTTC. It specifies CASSPGDSRNEQFF.